This T cell receptor beta chain was captured by sequencing in a study of T cells in Graves' hyperthyroidism and ophthalmopathy. Study-level background: Peripheral blood draws took place at initial diagnosis, ahead of any treatment. Study outcomes and limitations: A model using 13 V-J features told ophthalmopathy apart from stable hyperthyroidism.

This clonotype was seen repeatedly, ten times or more. Its antigen is unknown. TCR beta CDR3 regions were amplified from RNA transcripts. Primed by the HTBI set, a first-round RT-PCR was run on the TCR CDR3. TCRdb called the multiplex PCR reads again in MiXCR, with one record for every CDR3 protein. The data contain 300,000 or so distinct CDR3 sequences, over 15% of them singletons. The V gene end was trimmed by 6 bases and the J gene end by 8 bases; junction bases not matched to a gene: 15. There are 16 residues in the CDR3. This clonotype was obtained from a woman aged 55 to 70 with Graves' ophthalmopathy. J is TRBJ2-2 and V is TRBV12-3 or TRBV12-4, with 7 positions matching TRBD1. Sequencing used blood. CDR3 bases: TGTGCCAGCAGCCTAGCCATGGACAGGCTGGTTGGGGAGCTGTTTTTT. This encodes CASSLAMDRLVGELFF.